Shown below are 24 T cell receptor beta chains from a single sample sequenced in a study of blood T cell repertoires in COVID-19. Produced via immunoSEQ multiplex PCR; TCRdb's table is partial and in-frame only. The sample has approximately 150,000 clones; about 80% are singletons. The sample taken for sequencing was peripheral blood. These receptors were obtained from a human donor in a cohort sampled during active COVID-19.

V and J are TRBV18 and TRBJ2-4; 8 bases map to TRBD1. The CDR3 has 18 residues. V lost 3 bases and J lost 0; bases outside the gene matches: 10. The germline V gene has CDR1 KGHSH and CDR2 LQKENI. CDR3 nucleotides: TGTGCCAGCTCACCCAGGGACAGGCCCGGAGTAGCCAAAAACATTCAGTACTTC. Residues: CASSPRDRPGVAKNIQYF.

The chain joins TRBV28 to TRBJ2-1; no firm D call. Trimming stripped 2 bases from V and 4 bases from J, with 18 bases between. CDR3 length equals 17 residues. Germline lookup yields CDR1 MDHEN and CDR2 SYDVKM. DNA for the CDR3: TGTGCCAGCAGTTTAATCGCCCAGACTGGTCAGTACAATGAGCAGTTCTTC. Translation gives CASSLIAQTGQYNEQFF.

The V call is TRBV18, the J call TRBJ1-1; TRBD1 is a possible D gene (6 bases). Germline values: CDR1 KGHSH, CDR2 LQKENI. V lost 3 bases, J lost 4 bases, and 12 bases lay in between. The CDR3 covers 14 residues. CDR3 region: CASSPSRGSTEAFF. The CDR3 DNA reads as TGTGCCAGCTCACCTTCGAGGGGGTCCACTGAAGCTTTCTTT.

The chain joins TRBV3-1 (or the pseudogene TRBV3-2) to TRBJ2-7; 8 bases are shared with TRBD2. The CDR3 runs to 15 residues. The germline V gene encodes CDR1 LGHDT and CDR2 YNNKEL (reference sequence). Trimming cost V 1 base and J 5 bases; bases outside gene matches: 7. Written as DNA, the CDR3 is TGTGCCAGCAGCCAAGTGAACGGGAGGGGGAACGAGCAGTACTTC. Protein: CASSQVNGRGNEQYF.

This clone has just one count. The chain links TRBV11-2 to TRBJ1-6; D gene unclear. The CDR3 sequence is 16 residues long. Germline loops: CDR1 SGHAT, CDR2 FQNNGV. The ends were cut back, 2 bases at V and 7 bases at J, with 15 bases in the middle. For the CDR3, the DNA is TGTGCCAGCAGCTTATTTGGAGGGTTCGGGAATTCACCCCTCCACTTT. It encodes CASSLFGGFGNSPLHF.

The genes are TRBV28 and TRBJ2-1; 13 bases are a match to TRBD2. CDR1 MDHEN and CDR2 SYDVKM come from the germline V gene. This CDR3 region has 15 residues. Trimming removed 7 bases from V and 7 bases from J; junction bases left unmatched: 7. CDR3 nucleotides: TGTGCCAGCAACTTTTGGACTAGCGGGAGTAATGAGCAGTTCTTC. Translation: CASNFWTSGSNEQFF. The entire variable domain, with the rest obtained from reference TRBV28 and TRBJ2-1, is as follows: DVKVTQSSRYLVKRTGEKVFLECVQDMDHENMFWYRQDPGLGLRLIYFSYDVKMKEKGDIPEGYSVSREKKERFSLILESASTNQTSMYLCASNFWTSGSNEQFFGPGTRLTVL.

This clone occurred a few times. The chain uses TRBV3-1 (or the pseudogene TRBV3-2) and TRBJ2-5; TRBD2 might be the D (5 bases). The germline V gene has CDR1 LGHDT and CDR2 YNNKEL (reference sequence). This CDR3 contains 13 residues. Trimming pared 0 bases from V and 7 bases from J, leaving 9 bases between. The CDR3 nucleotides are TGTGCCAGCAGCCAAGATACGAGCGGGACCCAGTACTTC. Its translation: CASSQDTSGTQYF.

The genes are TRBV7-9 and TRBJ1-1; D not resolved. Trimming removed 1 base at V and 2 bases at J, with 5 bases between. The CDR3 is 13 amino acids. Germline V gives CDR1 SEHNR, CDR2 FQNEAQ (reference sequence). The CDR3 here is CASSLVLNTEAFF. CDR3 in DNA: TGTGCCAGCAGCTTAGTACTAAACACTGAAGCTTTCTTT.

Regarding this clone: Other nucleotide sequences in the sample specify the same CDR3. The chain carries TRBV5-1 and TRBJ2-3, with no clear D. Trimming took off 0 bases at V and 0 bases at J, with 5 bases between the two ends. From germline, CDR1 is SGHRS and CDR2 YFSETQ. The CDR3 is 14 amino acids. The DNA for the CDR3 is TGCGCCAGCAGCTTGGGTCTTAGCACAGATACGCAGTATTTT. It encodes CASSLGLSTDTQYF. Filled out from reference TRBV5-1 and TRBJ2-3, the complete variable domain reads KAGVTQTPRYLIKTRGQQVTLSCSPISGHRSVSWYQQTPGQGLQFLFEYFSETQRNKGNFPGRFSGRQFSNSRSEMNVSTLELGDSALYLCASSLGLSTDTQYFGPGTRLTVL.

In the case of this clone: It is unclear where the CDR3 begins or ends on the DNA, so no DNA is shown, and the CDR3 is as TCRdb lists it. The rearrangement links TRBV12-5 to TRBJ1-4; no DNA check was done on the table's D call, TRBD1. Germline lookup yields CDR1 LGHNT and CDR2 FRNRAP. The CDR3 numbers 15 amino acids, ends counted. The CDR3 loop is CASGFGPGANEKLFF.

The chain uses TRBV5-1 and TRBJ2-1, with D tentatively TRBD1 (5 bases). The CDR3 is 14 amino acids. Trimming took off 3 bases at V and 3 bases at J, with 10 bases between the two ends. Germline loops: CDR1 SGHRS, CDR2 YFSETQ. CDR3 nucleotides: TGCGCCAGCAGCTCATCGACAGTCTACAATGAGCAGTTCTTC. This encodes CASSSSTVYNEQFF.

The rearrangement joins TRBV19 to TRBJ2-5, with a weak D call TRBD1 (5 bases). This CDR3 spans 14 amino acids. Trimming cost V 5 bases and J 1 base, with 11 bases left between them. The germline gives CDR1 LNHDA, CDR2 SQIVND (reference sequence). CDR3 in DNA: TGTGCCAGTAGTGCTAGACAGTCCCAAGAGACCCAGTACTTC. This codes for CASSARQSQETQYF.

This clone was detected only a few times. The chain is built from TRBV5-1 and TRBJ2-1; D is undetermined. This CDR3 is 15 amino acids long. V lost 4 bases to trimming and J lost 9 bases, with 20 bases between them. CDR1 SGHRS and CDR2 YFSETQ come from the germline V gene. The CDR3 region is CASSPLVDSPGEQFF. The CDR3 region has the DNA TGCGCCAGCAGCCCTTTGGTAGATAGCCCCGGTGAGCAGTTCTTC.

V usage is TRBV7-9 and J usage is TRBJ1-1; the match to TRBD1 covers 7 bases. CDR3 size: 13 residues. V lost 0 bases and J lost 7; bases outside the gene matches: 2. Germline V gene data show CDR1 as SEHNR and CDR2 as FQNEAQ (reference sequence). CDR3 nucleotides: TGTGCCAGCAGCTTAGCGGGGACAGATGAAGCTTTCTTT. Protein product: CASSLAGTDEAFF.

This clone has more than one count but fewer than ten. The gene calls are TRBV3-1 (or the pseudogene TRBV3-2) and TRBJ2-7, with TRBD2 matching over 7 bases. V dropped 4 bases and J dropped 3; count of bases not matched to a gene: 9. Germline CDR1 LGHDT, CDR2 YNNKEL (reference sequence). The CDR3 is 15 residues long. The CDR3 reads CASSRSTSPNYEQYF. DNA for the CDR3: TGTGCCAGCAGCCGTTCGACTAGCCCGAACTACGAGCAGTACTTC.

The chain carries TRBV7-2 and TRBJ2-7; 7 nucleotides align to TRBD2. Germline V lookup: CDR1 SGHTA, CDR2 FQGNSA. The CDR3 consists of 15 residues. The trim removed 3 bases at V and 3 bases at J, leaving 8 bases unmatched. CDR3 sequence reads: CASSLGPAGVYEQYF. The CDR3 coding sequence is TGTGCCAGCAGCTTGGGCCCGGCGGGGGTCTACGAGCAGTACTTC.

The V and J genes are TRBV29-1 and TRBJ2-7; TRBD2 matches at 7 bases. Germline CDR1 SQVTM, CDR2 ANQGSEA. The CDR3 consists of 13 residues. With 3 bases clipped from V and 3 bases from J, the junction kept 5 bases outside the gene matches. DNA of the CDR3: TGCAGCGTTGAGGGGGAGGGTGACTACGAGCAGTACTTC. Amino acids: CSVEGEGDYEQYF.

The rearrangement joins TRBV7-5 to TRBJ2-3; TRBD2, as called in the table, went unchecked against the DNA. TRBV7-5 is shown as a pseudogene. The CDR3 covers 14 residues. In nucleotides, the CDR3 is TGTGCCAGAAAATGGCGGGAGAGGCCAGATACGCAGTATTTT. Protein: CARKWRERPDTQYF.

CDR3 sequence reads: CASSEARFTVYEQYF. CDR3 nucleotide sequence: TGTGCCAGCAGTGAAGCGCGTTTCACTGTCTACGAGCAGTACTTC. The chain has TRBV6-1 and TRBJ2-7; D not certain. The CDR3 has 15 amino acids. The V end lost 0 bases, the J end lost 3 bases, and 12 bases lay between the germline ends. Germline CDR1 reads MNHNS; CDR2 reads SASEGT.

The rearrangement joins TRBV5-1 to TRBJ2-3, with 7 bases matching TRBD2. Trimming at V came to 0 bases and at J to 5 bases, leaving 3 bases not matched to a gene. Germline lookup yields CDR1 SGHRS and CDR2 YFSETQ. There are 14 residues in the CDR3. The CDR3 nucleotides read TGCGCCAGCAGCTTGGTGCGGGAGCGAGATACGCAGTATTTT. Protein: CASSLVRERDTQYF.

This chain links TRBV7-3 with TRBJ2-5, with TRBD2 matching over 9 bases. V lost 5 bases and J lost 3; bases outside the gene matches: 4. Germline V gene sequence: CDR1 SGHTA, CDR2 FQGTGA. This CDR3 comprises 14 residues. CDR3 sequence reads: CASSLAGPKETQYF. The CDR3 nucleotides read TGTGCCAGCAGCCTAGCGGGACCTAAAGAGACCCAGTACTTC.

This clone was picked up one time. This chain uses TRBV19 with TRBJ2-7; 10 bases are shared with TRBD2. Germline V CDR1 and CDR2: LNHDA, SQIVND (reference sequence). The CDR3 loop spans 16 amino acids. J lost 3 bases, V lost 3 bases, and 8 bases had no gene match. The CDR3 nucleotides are TGTGCCAGTAGTATCCTGCCTCTAGCGGGAGTCTACGAGCAGTACTTC. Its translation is CASSILPLAGVYEQYF.

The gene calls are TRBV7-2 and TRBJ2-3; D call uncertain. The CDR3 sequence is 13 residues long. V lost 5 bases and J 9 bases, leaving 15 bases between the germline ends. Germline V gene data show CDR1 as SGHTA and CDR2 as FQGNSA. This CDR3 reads CASSPGGAVTQYF. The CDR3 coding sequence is TGTGCCAGCAGCCCCGGTGGAGCTGTCACGCAGTATTTT.

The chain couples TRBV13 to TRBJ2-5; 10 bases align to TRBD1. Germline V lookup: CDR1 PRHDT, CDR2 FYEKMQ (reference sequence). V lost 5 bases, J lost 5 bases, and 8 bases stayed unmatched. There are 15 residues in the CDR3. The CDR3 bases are TGTGCCAGCAGCCGACAGGGGGCGCAGCGGGAGACCCAGTACTTC. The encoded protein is CASSRQGAQRETQYF. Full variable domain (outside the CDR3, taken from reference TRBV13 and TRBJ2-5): AAGVIQSPRHLIKEKRETATLKCYPIPRHDTVYWYQQGPGQDPQFLISFYEKMQSDKGSIPDRFSAQQFSDYHSELNMSSLELGDSALYFCASSRQGAQRETQYFGPGTRLLVL.